A selection of T cell receptor beta chains follows, all from one sample in a study of shared clonotypes between healthy human individuals. Data came from immunoSEQ multiplex PCR; TCRdb stores just in-frame clones and leaves some out. The table records about 580,000 clones, roughly 98% of them present only once. Input material: naive CD8+ T cells sorted from blood. These receptors were taken from a man aged 30-40 years in good health. CDR3s include the opening cysteine and the closing phenylalanine or tryptophan. The D gene is left open where the match is weak. Expanded clones are given a class, and other clones once, few, many or no size at all.

j_call | cdr3_length | v_call | d_call | clone_size | cdr3_aa | cdr3_nt
TRBJ2-1 | 13 | TRBV27 | . | . | CASSNGPLNEQFF | TGTGCCAGCAGTAACGGACCCCTCAATGAGCAGTTCTTC
TRBJ2-7 | 11 | TRBV29-1 | . | . | CSVAESYEQYF | TGCAGCGTTGCTGAATCCTACGAGCAGTACTTC
TRBJ2-6 | 18 | TRBV14 | TRBD2 | . | CASSQRLAGVLGANVLTF | TGTGCCAGCAGCCAGCGACTAGCGGGAGTTCTTGGGGCCAACGTCCTGACTTTC
TRBJ2-7 | 13 | TRBV27 | TRBD1 | . | CASSWGQAYEQYF | TGTGCCAGCAGCTGGGGACAGGCCTACGAGCAGTACTTC
TRBJ2-7 | 15 | TRBV7-2 | . | few | CASSPLGGRIYEQYF | TGTGCCAGCAGCCCCCTGGGGGGACGGATCTACGAGCAGTACTTC
TRBJ2-4 | 16 | TRBV7-9 | TRBD2 | once | CASSSREGRELSIQYF | TGTGCCAGCAGCTCTCGGGAAGGGCGGGAGTTGAGCATTCAGTACTTC
TRBJ2-5 | 13 | TRBV19 | TRBD2 | . | CASSPGTIQTQYF | TGTGCCAGTAGTCCTGGGACTATCCAGACCCAGTACTTC
TRBJ2-7 | 14 | TRBV6-5 | TRBD1 | . | CASSLSGGVYEQYF | TGTGCCAGCAGTTTGTCAGGGGGAGTCTACGAGCAGTACTTC
TRBJ2-1 | 14 | TRBV15 | TRBD1 | . | CATSRDTTGDEQFF | TGTGCCACCAGCAGAGACACGACAGGGGATGAGCAGTTCTTC
TRBJ2-5 | 17 | TRBV28 | TRBD1 | . | CASSRVQIGDREETQYF | TGTGCCAGCAGTCGTGTCCAAATAGGGGACAGGGAAGAGACCCAGTACTTC
TRBJ1-2 | 14 | TRBV29-1 | . | . | CSVELQDTNYGYTF | TGCAGCGTGGAACTACAGGATACTAACTATGGCTACACCTTC
TRBJ2-7 | 15 | TRBV9 | TRBD2 | . | CASSEGTSPSYEQYF | TGTGCCAGCAGCGAGGGGACTAGCCCCTCCTACGAGCAGTACTTC
TRBJ2-2 | 17 | TRBV11-2 | TRBD1 | . | CASSSRKGTGNTGELFF | TGTGCCAGCAGCTCCCGAAAAGGGACAGGGAACACCGGGGAGCTGTTTTTT
TRBJ2-2 | 15 | TRBV15 | . | . | CATSSRTVHTGELFF | TGTGCCACCAGCTCCCGGACGGTCCACACCGGGGAGCTGTTTTTT
TRBJ2-7 | 17 | TRBV4-1 | TRBD1 | . | CASSQDVGRGLSGEQYF | TGCGCCAGCAGCCAAGACGTAGGCAGGGGGCTTTCGGGCGAGCAGTACTTC
TRBJ2-2 | 19 | TRBV5-6 | TRBD2 | . | CASSAPGLAGRLLTGELFF | TGTGCCAGCAGCGCCCCGGGACTAGCGGGCCGACTACTCACCGGGGAGCTGTTTTTT
TRBJ1-4 | 13 | TRBV30 | . | . | CAWSVAGVEKLFF | TGTGCCTGGAGTGTAGCGGGAGTTGAAAAACTGTTTTTT
TRBJ2-7 | 18 | TRBV4-2 | . | . | CASSQDRYGVGANQEQYF | TGTGCCAGCAGCCAAGATCGTTACGGGGTAGGGGCGAATCAGGAGCAGTACTTC
TRBJ2-3 | 12 | TRBV7-9 | . | . | CASSRPTDTQYF | TGTGCCAGCAGCCGTCCCACGGATACGCAGTATTTT
TRBJ2-4 | 15 | TRBV4-2 | . | . | CASSNTLSGKNIQYF | TGTGCCAGCAGCAATACTCTTTCGGGGAAAAACATTCAGTACTTC
TRBJ1-1 | 15 | TRBV27 | . | . | CASSLSRAGITEAFF | TGTGCCAGCAGTTTATCTAGAGCAGGGATCACTGAAGCTTTCTTT
TRBJ1-3 | 14 | TRBV11-2 | TRBD1 | once | CASSLMEGANTIYF | TGTGCCAGCAGCTTAATGGAGGGGGCGAACACCATATATTTT
TRBJ1-1 | 15 | TRBV9 | . | once | CASSGPGQGGTEAFF | TGTGCCAGCAGCGGACCGGGGCAGGGCGGCACTGAAGCTTTCTTT
TRBJ1-3 | 15 | TRBV5-1 | TRBD1 | once | CASSLTGGTGNTIYF | TGCGCCAGCAGCTTAACAGGGGGAACTGGAAACACCATATATTTT
TRBJ2-5 | 14 | TRBV5-6 | . | . | CASIDREDFGTQYF | TGTGCCAGCATTGACAGGGAGGATTTCGGGACCCAGTACTTC
TRBJ2-1 | 15 | TRBV6-6 | TRBD2 | . | CASSYRLADYNEQFF | TGTGCCAGCAGTTACAGGCTAGCGGACTACAATGAGCAGTTCTTC
TRBJ2-2 | 15 | TRBV11-2 | TRBD2 | . | CASSLGLAGMGELFF | TGTGCCAGCAGCTTGGGACTAGCGGGAATGGGGGAGCTGTTTTTT
TRBJ2-7 | 13 | TRBV5-1 | . | . | CASNGGNPYEQYF | TGCGCCAGCAACGGGGGCAATCCCTACGAGCAGTACTTC
TRBJ2-7 | 15 | TRBV7-8 | . | . | CASSLTAGALYEQYF | TGTGCCAGCAGCTTAACGGCAGGTGCCCTCTACGAGCAGTACTTC
TRBJ1-1 | 13 | TRBV27 | . | few | CASSPGQNTEAFF | TGTGCCAGCAGTCCGGGACAGAACACTGAAGCTTTCTTT
TRBJ1-2 | 12 | TRBV5-5 | . | . | CASSLSRDGYTF | TGTGCCAGCAGCTTGTCAAGGGACGGCTACACCTTC
TRBJ1-1 | 16 | TRBV7-2 | . | once | CASSPLVLLVNTEAFF | TGTGCCAGCAGCCCCTTAGTCCTTTTGGTGAACACTGAAGCTTTCTTT
TRBJ1-5 | 14 | TRBV5-6 | . | . | CASSLAQGNQPQHF | TGTGCCAGCAGCTTGGCCCAGGGGAATCAGCCCCAGCATTTT
TRBJ2-1 | 13 | TRBV11-2 | . | . | CATEFTGRNEQFF | TGTGCCACCGAATTTACAGGGAGGAATGAGCAGTTCTTC
TRBJ2-5 | 11 | TRBV23-1 | . | . | CASSFNETQYF | TGCGCCAGCAGTTTCAATGAGACCCAGTACTTC
TRBJ1-5 | 17 | TRBV27 | . | . | CASSFRAGVDSNQPQHF | TGTGCCAGCAGTTTTCGGGCAGGGGTTGATAGCAATCAGCCCCAGCATTTT
TRBJ1-1 | 13 | TRBV6-5 | TRBD1 | . | CASRVTGFTEAFF | TGTGCCAGCAGGGTGACAGGGTTCACTGAAGCTTTCTTT
TRBJ2-1 | 15 | TRBV2 | TRBD1 | few | CASSPTTGEYNEQFF | TGTGCCAGCAGCCCTACGACAGGGGAATACAATGAGCAGTTCTTC
TRBJ2-1 | 13 | TRBV6-6 | . | . | CASSPPRDNEQFF | TGTGCCAGCAGCCCCCCCAGGGACAATGAGCAGTTCTTC
TRBJ2-1 | 16 | TRBV15 | . | . | CATSMSVGLGYNEQFF | TGTGCCACCAGCATGTCGGTGGGCCTGGGTTACAATGAGCAGTTCTTC
TRBJ2-1 | 11 | TRBV25-1 | TRBD1 | . | CAIGQGNEQFF | TGTGCCATCGGACAGGGGAATGAGCAGTTCTTC
TRBJ2-6 | 17 | TRBV7-2 | . | . | CASSLARRPSGANVLTF | TGTGCCAGCAGCTTAGCACGCAGGCCCTCCGGGGCCAACGTCCTGACTTTC
TRBJ2-7 | 13 | TRBV14 | . | . | CASSPGGIHEQYF | TGTGCCAGCAGCCCTGGGGGAATTCACGAGCAGTACTTC
TRBJ2-1 | 10 | TRBV20-1 | . | . | CSARETEQFF | TGCAGTGCTAGAGAAACCGAGCAGTTCTTC
TRBJ2-2 | 14 | TRBV27 | . | once | CASGRHPNTGELFF | TGTGCCAGCGGCAGACACCCGAACACCGGGGAGCTGTTTTTT
TRBJ2-3 | 17 | TRBV7-2 | TRBD2 | once | CASSLPSSGRDGDTQYF | TGTGCCAGCAGCTTACCGTCTAGCGGGAGGGATGGAGATACGCAGTATTTT
TRBJ2-3 | 13 | TRBV6-1 | . | . | CASSSGGTDTQYF | TGTGCCAGCAGTAGCGGAGGTACAGATACGCAGTATTTT
TRBJ2-5 | 14 | TRBV5-6 | TRBD1 | once | CASSYRDREETQYF | TGTGCCAGCAGCTATCGGGACAGGGAAGAGACCCAGTACTTC
TRBJ1-2 | 13 | TRBV5-1 | TRBD1 | . | CASSPGTGHGYTF | TGCGCCAGCAGCCCCGGGACAGGGCATGGCTACACCTTC
TRBJ2-3 | 16 | TRBV7-9 | . | . | CASSSPIAESTDTQYF | TGTGCCAGCAGCTCCCCCATAGCGGAAAGCACAGATACGCAGTATTTT
TRBJ2-1 | 15 | TRBV7-2 | . | . | CASSLEEGSYNEQFF | TGTGCCAGCAGCTTAGAAGAGGGATCCTACAATGAGCAGTTCTTC